The 3 T cell receptor beta chains reported below all come from one sample, sequenced in a study of blood T cells in healthy people across ages. Using a J-beta primer mix together with a sample-barcoded 5' primer, a second PCR was run for roughly 6 to 12 cycles. TCRdb used MiXCR to reprocess the 5' RACE reads, holding one entry per CDR3 protein. Among around 1,600,000 distinct CDR3 sequences, around 40% were seen once, and the ten largest hold less than 5%. The source material was blood. The receptors come from a woman between 18 and 29 years old in good health.

The V and J genes are TRBV29-1 and TRBJ2-1; 9 nucleotides agree with TRBD2. Per the germline V gene, CDR1 is SQVTM and CDR2 is ANQGSEA. Trimming took 5 bases from V and 10 from J; bases not matched to a gene: 6. The CDR3 contains 12 residues. CDR3 loop: CSVWREGGEQFF. CDR3 coding DNA: TGCAGCGTTTGGCGGGAGGGAGGAGAGCAGTTCTTC.

This clonotype was seen a few times. The chain links TRBV7-2 to TRBJ1-1, with D tentatively TRBD1 (5 bases). There are 14 residues in the CDR3. Germline values: CDR1 SGHTA, CDR2 FQGNSA. The germline V and J ends were trimmed by 8 bases and 5 bases, with 18 bases remaining between them. Written as DNA, the CDR3 is TGTGCCAGCGGTACTACCGGGGGGGTGACTGAAGCTTTCTTT. This translates into CASGTTGGVTEAFF.

This clonotype was seen more than once but under ten times. The gene calls are TRBV6-5 and TRBJ2-1; 7 bases match TRBD1. The CDR3 loop spans 15 amino acids. The junction had 5 bases not matched to a gene; V was cut back by 3 bases and J by 3 bases. The germline V gene encodes CDR1 MNHEY and CDR2 SVGAGI. CDR3 amino acids: CASSYGRGNYNEQFF. Written as DNA, the CDR3 is TGTGCCAGCAGTTATGGCAGGGGGAACTACAATGAGCAGTTCTTC.